The TCR beta chain under discussion was sequenced for a study of technical replicates of blood from several donors. This clone showed up just once. Germline V gene lookup returns CDR1 MDHEN and CDR2 SYDVKM. This CDR3 has 17 residues. With V trimmed by 3 bases and J by 4 bases, 13 bases remained unmatched. This table comes from immunoSEQ multiplex PCR, and its TCRdb copy is limited to in-frame clones, with some not included. The data hold tens of thousands of clones, with 95% to 99% observed a single time. Sequenced: T cells isolated from PBMCs. This TCR was sampled from a human donor in good health. J is TRBJ2-3 and V is TRBV28, with 7 bases aligning to TRBD2. The CDR3 region has the DNA TGTGCCAGCAGTTTCCCCCTGGCGGGAGTGGGCGCAGATACGCAGTATTTT. Translated, it gives CASSFPLAGVGADTQYF.